These 28 T cell receptor beta chains were sequenced from one sample in a study of shared clonotypes between healthy human individuals. TCRdb keeps only in-frame clones here, not all; method: immunoSEQ multiplex PCR. The profile shows around 980,000 clones, 70% to 80% of them singletons. Input material: memory CD4+ T cells from PBMCs. Indicated subset: CD45RA-negative fraction. These receptors all come from a man younger than 30 in good health. Some clones in this sample may be carry-over from other donors' samples.

This chain connects TRBV5-1 to TRBJ2-1, with TRBD1 as a possible D gene (5 bases). The V gene lost 0 bases and the J gene lost 5 bases, with 15 bases spanning the gap. Germline V gene data show CDR1 as SGHRS and CDR2 as YFSETQ. The CDR3 runs 16 residues. The CDR3 loop reads CASSLAATATDNEQFF. DNA for the CDR3: TGCGCCAGCAGCTTGGCCGCGACAGCTACAGACAATGAGCAGTTCTTC.

This clone was recorded once. The chain's CDR3 is CASSSMAGSHQPQHF. As DNA, the CDR3 is TGTGCCAGCAGCTCAATGGCGGGAAGTCATCAGCCCCAGCATTTT. V and J are TRBV7-8 and TRBJ1-5; D gene uncertain. Germline CDR1 reads SGHVS; CDR2 reads FQNEAQ. Deletions cut 4 bases from V and 5 bases from J, with 15 bases between. The CDR3 extends over 15 amino acids. Based on the CDR3 plus reference TRBV7-8 and TRBJ1-5, the full variable domain is GAGVSQSPRYKVAKRGQDVALRCDPISGHVSLFWYQQALGQGPEFLTYFQNEAQLDKSGLPSDRFFAERPEGSVSTLKIQRTQQEDSAVYLCASSSMAGSHQPQHFGDGTRLSIL.

V is TRBV5-5 and J is TRBJ1-2; D gene uncertain. The CDR3 length is 14 residues. V was cut by 0 bases and J by 3 bases, with 9 bases left in between. Germline loops: CDR1 SGHKS, CDR2 YYEKEE (reference sequence). CDR3 sequence (DNA): TGTGCCAGCAGCTTGGAGCGCTTCGACTATGGCTACACCTTC. It encodes CASSLERFDYGYTF.

This clone has more than one count but fewer than ten. The chain is built from TRBV2 and TRBJ1-5; D is unresolved. Trimming stripped 2 bases from V and 4 bases from J, with 18 bases between. This CDR3 region has 17 residues. CDR1 SNHLY and CDR2 FYNNEI come from the germline V gene. CDR3 DNA sequence: TGTGCCAGCAGTGAATTCGGTCCCGGCCGAGCTAATCAGCCCCAGCATTTT. Translated, it gives CASSEFGPGRANQPQHF.

For this clone: A much larger clone lies a single base off, so this may be a read error. Other DNA variants within this sample encode the same CDR3. The rearrangement uses TRBV6-6 and TRBJ2-7; D is uncertain. Germline V CDR1 and CDR2: MNHNY, SVGAGI (reference sequence). CDR3 length: 14 amino acids. In DNA form, the CDR3 reads TGTGCTAGCAGTTACGTTGCAGTTTCCTACGAGCAGTACTTC. Translated, it gives CASSYVAVSYEQYF.

The chain employs TRBV4-1 and TRBJ1-5, with D tentatively TRBD1 (5 bases). The germline gives CDR1 MGHRA, CDR2 YSYEKL. The CDR3 contains 15 residues. The ends were cut back, 4 bases at V and 5 bases at J, with 15 bases in the middle. The CDR3 bases are TGCGCCAGCAGCCTCAAAGCAGGGTTGGATCAGCCCCAGCATTTT. Its protein is CASSLKAGLDQPQHF.

The chain is built from TRBV2 and TRBJ2-1; D uncertain. Per the germline V gene, CDR1 is SNHLY and CDR2 is FYNNEI. The V and J ends lost 6 bases and 5 bases respectively, with 14 bases between them. There are 14 residues in the CDR3. CDR3 protein: CASRAGPVNNEQFF. The DNA of the CDR3 is TGTGCCAGCAGGGCCGGGCCCGTAAACAATGAGCAGTTCTTC.

This rearrangement joins TRBV11-3 to TRBJ2-7; D remains ambiguous. V lost 6 bases and J lost 2, with 5 bases in between. Per the germline V gene, CDR1 is SGHNT and CDR2 is YENEEA. This CDR3 has 11 residues. The CDR3, as DNA: TGTGCCAGCAGGGGGACCTACGAGCAGTACTTC. This sequence encodes CASRGTYEQYF.

The gene calls are TRBV29-1 and TRBJ2-4; D remains ambiguous. V lost 5 bases to trimming and J lost 0 bases, with 8 bases between them. The germline CDR1 and CDR2 sequences are SQVTM and ANQGSEA. The CDR3 has 13 amino acids. CDR3 coding DNA: TGCAGCGTTCAGAAGGGAGCCAAAAACATTCAGTACTTC. Translating gives CSVQKGAKNIQYF.

This chain connects TRBV2 to TRBJ2-3; the D gene is possibly TRBD2 (5 bases). Germline CDR1 and CDR2: SNHLY and FYNNEI. Trimming took off 4 bases at V and 6 bases at J, with 8 bases between the two ends. This CDR3 is built from 12 residues. CDR3 sequence (DNA): TGTGCCAGCAGTGCTAGCAGGGATACGCAGTATTTT. It encodes CASSASRDTQYF.

The chain uses TRBV27 and TRBJ1-1; TRBD1 agrees at 9 bases. J lost 5 bases, V lost 3 bases, and 7 bases had no gene match. The V gene's germline CDR1 is MNHEY and CDR2 SMNVEV (reference sequence). This CDR3 has 15 amino acids. The CDR3 coding sequence is TGTGCCAGCAGTTTCGCCACGGACAGGGGAACTGAAGCTTTCTTT. It encodes CASSFATDRGTEAFF.

The chain links TRBV5-4 to TRBJ2-5, with D perhaps being TRBD1 or TRBD2 (5 bases each). There are 15 residues in the CDR3. Germline V gives CDR1 SGHNT, CDR2 YYREEE (reference sequence). Trimming removed 4 bases from V and 1 base from J, with 14 bases in between. This CDR3 is CASSPHPGPQETQYF. The CDR3 DNA reads as TGTGCCAGCAGCCCACATCCGGGGCCCCAAGAGACCCAGTACTTC. Using reference TRBV5-4 and TRBJ2-5 for the parts outside the CDR3, the full variable domain is ETGVTQSPTHLIKTRGQQVTLRCSSQSGHNTVSWYQQALGQGPQFIFQYYREEENGRGNFPPRFSGLQFPNYSSELNVNALELDDSALYLCASSPHPGPQETQYFGPGTRLLVL.

The gene calls are TRBV5-5 and TRBJ2-6; D gene ambiguous. V lost 4 bases to trimming and J lost 8 bases, with 16 bases between them. CDR1 SGHKS and CDR2 YYEKEE come from the germline V gene (reference sequence). The CDR3 sequence is 15 residues long. The CDR3 reads CASSLGREVSNVLTF. The CDR3 DNA reads TGTGCCAGCAGCCTCGGAAGAGAGGTATCCAACGTCCTGACTTTC.

J is TRBJ2-4 and V is TRBV5-4, with 8 bases matching TRBD1. Germline V gene lookup returns CDR1 SGHNT and CDR2 YYREEE (reference sequence). J was trimmed by 7 bases and V by 0 bases; bases with no gene match: 6. The CDR3 is made up of 15 amino acids. In DNA, the CDR3 is TGTGCCAGCAGCTTGGAGCAGGGGGCGGAGAACATTCAGTACTTC. Residues: CASSLEQGAENIQYF.

The rearrangement links TRBV28 to TRBJ1-4; TRBD1 aligns across 7 bases. Losses at the gene ends were 5 bases for V and 7 bases for J; bases not matched to a gene: 10. The length of the CDR3 is 15 residues. Germline V lookup: CDR1 MDHEN, CDR2 SYDVKM. CDR3 in amino acids: CASSPQSGGGEKLFF. As DNA, the CDR3 is TGTGCCAGCAGTCCCCAATCAGGGGGAGGTGAAAAACTGTTTTTT.

The CDR3 DNA follows: TGTGCCTGGAGTGTACTTCGCCTAGCGACCAGCTCTGGGGCCAACGTCCTGACTTTC. Its translation: CAWSVLRLATSSGANVLTF. J is TRBJ2-6 and V is TRBV30, with D perhaps matching TRBD2 (6 bases). The V end was cut by 0 bases, the J end by 0 bases, with 18 bases between. This CDR3 is 19 amino acids long. The V gene's germline CDR1 is GTSNPN and CDR2 SVGIG (reference sequence).

The chain couples TRBV6-5 to TRBJ2-1, with 8 bases aligning to TRBD1. The CDR3 loop spans 14 amino acids. V shed 6 bases and J 4 bases; nucleotides not matched to a gene: 5. Germline values: CDR1 MNHEY, CDR2 SVGAGI. The CDR3 spells CASRHRGYYNEQFF. The CDR3 DNA sequence: TGTGCCAGCAGACACAGGGGGTATTACAATGAGCAGTTCTTC.

The CDR3 bases are TGCGCCAGCAGCTTGTCTCGGACTAGCGGGAGCACCGGGGAGCTGTTTTTT. Translated, it gives CASSLSRTSGSTGELFF. This sequence joins TRBV5-1 and TRBJ2-2, with TRBD2 matching 13 bases. The CDR3 has 17 amino acids. The V segment lost 1 base and the J segment 4 bases; nucleotides outside the gene matches: 4. CDR1 is SGHRS, CDR2 YFSETQ, per germline.

The V call is TRBV28, the J call TRBJ2-7, with TRBD2 identical over 8 bases. This CDR3 spans 16 amino acids. V shed 8 bases and J 0 bases; nucleotides not matched to a gene: 12. The germline CDR1 and CDR2 sequences are MDHEN and SYDVKM. The CDR3 region is CASSYAWREVSYEQYF. Written as DNA, the CDR3 is TGTGCCAGCTCATACGCATGGCGGGAGGTCTCCTACGAGCAGTACTTC.

This chain connects TRBV7-9 to TRBJ2-7; D may be TRBD2 (5 bases). Trimming pared 4 bases from V and 2 bases from J, leaving 15 bases between. The CDR3 is 15 residues long. The germline gives CDR1 SEHNR, CDR2 FQNEAQ (reference sequence). Here the CDR3 reads CASSSVSGSTYEQYF. CDR3 DNA: TGTGCCAGCAGCTCGGTATCGGGATCCACCTACGAGCAGTACTTC.

V usage is TRBV7-6 and J usage is TRBJ2-2; weak D call: TRBD2 (5 bases). The CDR3 has 14 residues. Trimming removed 8 bases from V and 2 bases from J, with 12 bases in between. The V gene's germline CDR1 is SGHVS and CDR2 FNYEAQ. For the CDR3, the DNA is TGTGCCAGCCGGGGAACACCTAACACCGGGGAGCTGTTTTTT. Amino acids: CASRGTPNTGELFF.

The CDR3 protein is CASSRGLAGGTGELFF. As DNA, the CDR3 is TGTGCCAGTAGTAGAGGACTAGCGGGCGGTACCGGGGAGCTGTTTTTT. The chain carries TRBV19 and TRBJ2-2; TRBD2 matches at 11 bases. The V gene's germline CDR1 is LNHDA and CDR2 SQIVND (reference sequence). CDR3 length: 16 residues. The trim removed 4 bases at V and 5 bases at J, leaving 6 bases unmatched.

The chain carries TRBV19 and TRBJ2-1; the match to TRBD2 covers 12 bases. Germline loops: CDR1 LNHDA, CDR2 SQIVND (reference sequence). The CDR3 has 16 residues. J gave up 9 bases and V 4 bases, and 10 bases lay outside the gene matches. CDR3 sequence (DNA): TGTGCCAGTAGTACCGGACTAGCGGGACCTCTAGGTGAGCAGTTCTTC. Its translation is CASSTGLAGPLGEQFF.

V gene TRBV9 combines with J gene TRBJ2-7, with D tentatively TRBD2 (7 bases). Germline CDR1 is SGDLS and CDR2 is YYNGEE. The CDR3 sequence is 16 residues long. V lost 0 bases, J lost 3 bases, and 16 bases lay in between. CDR3 in amino acids: CASSVEWAGAIYEQYF. For the CDR3, the DNA is TGTGCCAGCAGCGTAGAGTGGGCGGGGGCGATCTACGAGCAGTACTTC.

This chain joins TRBV9 and TRBJ2-1; 7 bases line up with TRBD2. The CDR3 is 15 amino acids. V was clipped by 4 bases and J by 2 bases; unmatched bases: 6. Germline CDR1 SGDLS, CDR2 YYNGEE. The CDR3 nucleotides read TGTGCCAGCAGCCCGCGGGAGACCCCCTACAATGAGCAGTTCTTC. Amino acid sequence: CASSPRETPYNEQFF.

Note on this clone: A much larger clone differs by one base, so this may be a read error. V gene TRBV20-1 combines with J gene TRBJ2-7; D call uncertain. Germline V lookup: CDR1 DFQATT, CDR2 SNEGSKA (reference sequence). The CDR3 has 9 residues. The CDR3 region has the DNA TGCAGTGCTAGCGGCGAGCAGCACTTC. This gives the protein CSASGEQHF.

This clone was picked up many times. The chain recombines TRBV2 with TRBJ1-5; a possible D gene is TRBD1 (6 bases). V was shortened by 5 bases and J by 0 bases, with 11 bases between the two germline ends. The CDR3 is 15 amino acids. Germline assignment: CDR1 SNHLY and CDR2 FYNNEI. The CDR3 DNA follows: TGTGCCAGCAGTATTACAGGGTATAGCAATCAGCCCCAGCATTTT. Residues: CASSITGYSNQPQHF.

This chain uses TRBV9 with TRBJ2-7; no clear D. V gave up 2 bases and J gave up 0 bases, with 9 bases separating them. Germline V lookup: CDR1 SGDLS, CDR2 YYNGEE. The CDR3 is made up of 14 amino acids. The CDR3 nucleotides read TGTGCCAGCAGCGTCAGTCCCTTCTCCTACGAGCAGTACTTC. Its translation is CASSVSPFSYEQYF.